The entry below gives a single TCR beta chain sequence along with its context. Its specificity is unknown. Germline-derived CDR1 and CDR2 are SGHNT and YYREEE (reference sequence). The V end was cut by 3 bases, the J end by 7 bases, with 20 bases between. The CDR3 has 17 residues. The data were obtained in a study of T cell responses to AZD1222 COVID-19 vaccine. Broader study findings: It was only a handful of AZD1222 recipients who were seropositive at baseline. Clonal diversity may have been underestimated in mostly white British donors. Nearly half of spike-specific TCRs reportedly target variant regions that are unmutated in the B.1.351 and B.1.1.7 variants.

Some clones are missing from TCRdb's copy, which holds only in-frame ones; the method was immunoSEQ multiplex PCR. The table lists about 110,000 clones, approximately 90% of them singletons. The clonotype originates from an adult in good health. The genes are TRBV5-4 and TRBJ1-6, with D tentatively TRBD1 (5 bases). This specimen was peripheral blood, taken on day 0 of AZD1222 vaccination. The CDR3 sequence: CASSWGRNPGVNSPLHF. The CDR3 nucleotides read TGTGCCAGCAGCTGGGGCCGAAATCCGGGGGTGAATTCACCCCTCCACTTT.